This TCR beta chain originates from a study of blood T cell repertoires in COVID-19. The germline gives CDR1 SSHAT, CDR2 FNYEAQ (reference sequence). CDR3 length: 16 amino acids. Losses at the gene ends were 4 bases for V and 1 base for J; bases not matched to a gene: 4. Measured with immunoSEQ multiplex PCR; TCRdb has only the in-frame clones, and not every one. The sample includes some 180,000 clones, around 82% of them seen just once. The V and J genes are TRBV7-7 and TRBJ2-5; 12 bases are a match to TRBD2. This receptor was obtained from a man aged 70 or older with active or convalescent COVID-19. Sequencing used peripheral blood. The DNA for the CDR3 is TGTGCCAGCAGCTCTGCTAGCGGGGGGGGCCAAGAGACCCAGTACTTC. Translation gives CASSSASGGGQETQYF. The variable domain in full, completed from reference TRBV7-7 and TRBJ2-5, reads GAGVSQSPRYKVTKRGQDVTLRCDPISSHATLYWYQQALGQGPEFLTYFNYEAQPDKSGLPSDRFSAERPEGSISTLTIQRTEQRDSAMYRCASSSASGGGQETQYFGPGTRLLVL.